Listed here are 11 T cell receptor beta chains from one sample, sequenced in a study of T and B cells in COVID-19 patients. Each TRB amplification used about 220-500 ng of genomic DNA from blood. BIOMED2 TRB-A/B primer pools were used in multiplex TRB PCR. TCRdb independently ran MiXCR on the multiplex PCR reads; one entry per CDR3 protein. The profile shows several thousand distinct CDR3 sequences, about a third of them singletons. Sequencing was done on a sample of blood. These receptor sequences come from a human donor who had recovered from COVID-19.

The chain combines TRBV6-2 or TRBV6-3 with TRBJ1-2, with 8 bases fitting TRBD1. Trimming removed 0 bases from V and 4 bases from J; junction bases left unmatched: 7. Looked up from germline, CDR1 is MNHEY and CDR2 is SVGEGT. CDR3 length: 16 residues. This chain's CDR3 is CASSYSFTGGFYGYTF. The CDR3 region has the DNA TGTGCCAGCAGTTACTCCTTCACAGGGGGTTTCTATGGCTACACCTTC.

This clonotype was observed a handful of times. CDR3 nucleotides: TGTGCCAGCAGCCGGGAAGGAGGGGACCAAGAGACCCAGTACTTC. The encoded protein is CASSREGGDQETQYF. The chain carries TRBV6-5 and TRBJ2-5; weak D call: TRBD2 (6 bases). The germline CDR1 and CDR2 sequences are MNHEY and SVGAGI. V lost 6 bases, J lost 0 bases, and 14 bases lay in between. CDR3 length: 15 residues.

This clonotype was detected once. The chain couples TRBV2 to TRBJ2-5; 13 bases are a match to TRBD2. The CDR3 runs 16 residues. The germline V gene has CDR1 SNHLY and CDR2 FYNNEI. J lost 4 bases, V lost 6 bases, and 8 bases had no gene match. CDR3 sequence: CASSGTSGADGETQYF. CDR3 bases: TGTGCCAGCAGCGGGACTAGCGGGGCAGACGGAGAGACCCAGTACTTC.

The genes are TRBV7-9 and TRBJ2-1; the match to TRBD1 covers 8 bases. V was clipped by 5 bases and J by 3 bases; unmatched bases: 6. CDR3 length equals 15 residues. Germline V gene data show CDR1 as SEHNR and CDR2 as FQNEAQ (reference sequence). This CDR3 is CASSQPGQVYNEQFF. CDR3 sequence (DNA): TGTGCCAGCAGCCAACCGGGACAGGTCTACAATGAGCAGTTCTTC.

V is TRBV13 and J is TRBJ2-3, with 7 bases identical to TRBD2. The CDR3 extends over 18 amino acids. Germline values: CDR1 PRHDT, CDR2 FYEKMQ (reference sequence). The V gene end was trimmed by 4 bases and the J gene end by 0 bases; junction bases not matched to a gene: 13. DNA for the CDR3: TGTGCCAGCAGCTCCTGGGAGCTGACCGGGGGGAGCACAGATACGCAGTATTTT. Translated: CASSSWELTGGSTDTQYF.

There are a few counts of this clonotype. This rearrangement joins TRBV19 to TRBJ2-3, with TRBD1 matching over 12 bases. Germline CDR1 LNHDA, CDR2 SQIVND (reference sequence). V lost 3 bases, J lost 8 bases, and 9 bases stayed unmatched. CDR3 length: 16 amino acids. CDR3 amino acids: CASSIFGTGGYSTQYF. The DNA for the CDR3 is TGTGCCAGTAGTATTTTCGGGACAGGGGGCTATTCTACGCAGTATTTT.

This rearrangement joins TRBV18 to TRBJ1-1; D is perhaps TRBD1 (5 bases). This CDR3 contains 17 residues. V was trimmed by 2 bases and J by 2 bases, leaving 18 bases between them. Germline lookup yields CDR1 KGHSH and CDR2 LQKENI. CDR3 region: CASSPYPQRRGNTEAFF. The CDR3 DNA follows: TGTGCCAGCTCACCATATCCCCAAAGGAGGGGAAACACTGAAGCTTTCTTT.

The J gene is TRBJ2-1, the V gene TRBV18, with D possibly being TRBD1 (5 bases). The CDR3 length is 13 residues. The germline gives CDR1 KGHSH, CDR2 LQKENI. V gave up 5 bases and J gave up 5 bases, with 10 bases separating them. The CDR3 sequence is CASSTQGNNEQFF. CDR3 nucleotides: TGTGCCAGCTCAACTCAGGGAAACAATGAGCAGTTCTTC.

This clonotype is medium-sized in the sample. The genes are TRBV19 and TRBJ1-1; D is unresolved. The CDR3 loop spans 14 amino acids. Between the trimmed V and J ends, which lost 3 bases and 2 bases, there was a span of 10 bases. Germline loops: CDR1 LNHDA, CDR2 SQIVND (reference sequence). For the CDR3, the DNA is TGTGCCAGTAGTATTATGAGCATTAACACTGAAGCTTTCTTT. Protein product: CASSIMSINTEAFF.

This clonotype is medium-sized in the sample. The chain carries TRBV29-1 and TRBJ1-1, with 8 bases lining up with TRBD1. Germline V gene lookup returns CDR1 SQVTM and CDR2 ANQGSEA. J was trimmed by 7 bases and V by 7 bases; bases with no gene match: 8. The CDR3 has 12 amino acids. In DNA form, the CDR3 reads TGCAGCGCCGAAGGACAGGGCAATGAAGCTTTCTTT. Amino acids: CSAEGQGNEAFF.

This chain uses TRBV4-2 with TRBJ2-5; D gene ambiguous. CDR3 size: 14 residues. CDR1 LGHNA and CDR2 YNFKEQ come from the germline V gene. V lost 4 bases and J lost 2, with 11 bases in between. The CDR3 DNA reads TGTGCCAGCAGCCTACCGGAACAGCAAGAGACCCAGTACTTC. Translating gives CASSLPEQQETQYF.